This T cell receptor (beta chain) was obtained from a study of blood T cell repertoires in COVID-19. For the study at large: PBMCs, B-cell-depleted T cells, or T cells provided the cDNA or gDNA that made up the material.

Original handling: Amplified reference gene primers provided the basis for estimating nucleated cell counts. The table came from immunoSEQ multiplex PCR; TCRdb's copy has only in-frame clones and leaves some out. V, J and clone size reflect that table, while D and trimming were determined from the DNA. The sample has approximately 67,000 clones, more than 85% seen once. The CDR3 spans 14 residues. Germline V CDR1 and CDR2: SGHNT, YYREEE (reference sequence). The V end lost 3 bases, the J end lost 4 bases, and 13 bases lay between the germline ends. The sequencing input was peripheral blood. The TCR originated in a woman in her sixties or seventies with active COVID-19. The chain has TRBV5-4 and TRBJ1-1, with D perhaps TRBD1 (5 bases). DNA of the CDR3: TGTGCCAGCAGCTCTCTTAGGGGTAGCACTGAAGCTTTCTTT. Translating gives CASSSLRGSTEAFF.